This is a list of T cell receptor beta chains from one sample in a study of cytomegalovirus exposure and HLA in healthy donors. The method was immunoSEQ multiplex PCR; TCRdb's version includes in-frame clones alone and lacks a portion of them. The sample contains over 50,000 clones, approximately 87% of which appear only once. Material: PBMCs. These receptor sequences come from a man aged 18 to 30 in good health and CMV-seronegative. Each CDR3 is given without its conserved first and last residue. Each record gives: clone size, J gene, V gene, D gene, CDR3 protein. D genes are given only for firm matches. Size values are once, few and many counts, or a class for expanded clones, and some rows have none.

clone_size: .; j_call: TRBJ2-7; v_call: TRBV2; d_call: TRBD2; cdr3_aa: ASSGEGSYEQY
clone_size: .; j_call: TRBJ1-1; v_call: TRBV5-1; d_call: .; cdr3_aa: ASSLVGGTNTEAF
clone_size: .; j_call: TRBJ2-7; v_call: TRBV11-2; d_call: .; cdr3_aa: ASSLDGGPYEQY
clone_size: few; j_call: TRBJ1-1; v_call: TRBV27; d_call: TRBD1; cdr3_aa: ASTGTATEAF
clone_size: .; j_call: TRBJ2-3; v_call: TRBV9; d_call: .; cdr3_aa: ASSDRDSPLAQY
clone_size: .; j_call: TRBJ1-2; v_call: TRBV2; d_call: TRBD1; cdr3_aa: ASNRDRDSNGYT
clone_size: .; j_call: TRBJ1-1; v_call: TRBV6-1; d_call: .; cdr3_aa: ASSVRGGETEAF
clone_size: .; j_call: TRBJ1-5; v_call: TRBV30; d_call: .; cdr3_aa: AWSVGGDQPQH
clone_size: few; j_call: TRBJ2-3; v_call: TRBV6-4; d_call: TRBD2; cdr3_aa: ASSTSGGITDTQY
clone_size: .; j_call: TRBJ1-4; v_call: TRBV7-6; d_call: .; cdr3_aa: ASSSVATNEKLF
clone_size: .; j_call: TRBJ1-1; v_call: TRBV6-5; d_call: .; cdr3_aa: ASSYSWTVNTEAF
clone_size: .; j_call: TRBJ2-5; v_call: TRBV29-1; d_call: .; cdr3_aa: SVEESGGLQETQY
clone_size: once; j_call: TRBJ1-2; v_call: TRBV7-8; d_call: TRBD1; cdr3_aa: ASSLLGQGVGNGYT
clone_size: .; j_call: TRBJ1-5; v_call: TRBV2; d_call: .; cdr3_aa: ASRGRNNQPQH
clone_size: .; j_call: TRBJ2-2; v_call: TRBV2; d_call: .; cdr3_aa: ASSESGTGELF
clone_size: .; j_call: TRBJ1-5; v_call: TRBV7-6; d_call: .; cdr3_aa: ASSSPPLTDSNQPQH
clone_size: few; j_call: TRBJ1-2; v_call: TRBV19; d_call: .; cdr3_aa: ASSILHKQGYT
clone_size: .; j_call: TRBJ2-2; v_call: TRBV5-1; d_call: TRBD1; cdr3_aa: ASSVTGGTGELF
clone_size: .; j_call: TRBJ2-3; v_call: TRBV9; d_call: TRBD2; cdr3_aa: ASSVGASGGSTDTQY
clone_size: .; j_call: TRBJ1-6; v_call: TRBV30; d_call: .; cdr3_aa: AWLKQGRGNSPLH
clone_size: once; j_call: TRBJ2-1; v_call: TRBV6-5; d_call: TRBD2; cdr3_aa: ASSYAAGVSGNEQF
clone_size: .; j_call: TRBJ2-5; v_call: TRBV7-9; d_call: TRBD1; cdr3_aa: ASSFPTGAGGETQY
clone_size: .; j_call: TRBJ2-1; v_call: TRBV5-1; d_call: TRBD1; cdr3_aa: ASSLEDRVLQF
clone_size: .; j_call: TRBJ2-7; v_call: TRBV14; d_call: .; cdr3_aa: ASSLHYEQY
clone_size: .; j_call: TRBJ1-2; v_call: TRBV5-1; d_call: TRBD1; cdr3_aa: ASSLRDRDGYT
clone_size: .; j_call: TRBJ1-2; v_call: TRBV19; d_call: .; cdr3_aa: ASSMYKSYGYT
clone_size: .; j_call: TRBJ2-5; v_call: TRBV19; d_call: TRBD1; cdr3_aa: ASSARHRGLETQY
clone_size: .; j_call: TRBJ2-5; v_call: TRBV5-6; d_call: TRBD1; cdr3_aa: DSSSGGRPETQY
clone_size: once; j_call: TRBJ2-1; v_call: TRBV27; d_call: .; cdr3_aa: ASSSGVSYNEQF
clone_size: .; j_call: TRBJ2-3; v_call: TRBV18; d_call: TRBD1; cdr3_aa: ASSPGQVSTDTQY
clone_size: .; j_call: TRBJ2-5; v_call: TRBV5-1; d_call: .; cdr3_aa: ASSTGTETQY
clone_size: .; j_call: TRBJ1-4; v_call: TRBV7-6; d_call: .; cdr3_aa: ASSSTGKIGEKLF
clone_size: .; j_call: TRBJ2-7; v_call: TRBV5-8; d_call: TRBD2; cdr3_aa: ASTGLAGDEQY
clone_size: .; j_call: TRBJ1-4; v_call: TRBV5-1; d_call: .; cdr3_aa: ASALGARGGGEKLF
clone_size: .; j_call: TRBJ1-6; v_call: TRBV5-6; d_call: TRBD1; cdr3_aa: ASSSQGQGAPLH
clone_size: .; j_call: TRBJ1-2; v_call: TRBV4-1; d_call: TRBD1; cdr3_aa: ASSHPTQGAGDYGYT
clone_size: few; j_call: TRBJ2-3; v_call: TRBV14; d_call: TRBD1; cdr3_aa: ASTPTGVGTDTQY
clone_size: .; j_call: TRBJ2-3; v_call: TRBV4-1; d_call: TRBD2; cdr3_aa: ASSSGTSGITDTQY
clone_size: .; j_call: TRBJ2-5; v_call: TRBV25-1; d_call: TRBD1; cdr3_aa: ASSGGTGGSWETQY
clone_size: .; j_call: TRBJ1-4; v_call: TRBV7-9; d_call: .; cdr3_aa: ASSLGKGLTNEKLF
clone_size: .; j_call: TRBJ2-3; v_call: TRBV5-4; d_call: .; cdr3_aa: ASSLDSGDTQY
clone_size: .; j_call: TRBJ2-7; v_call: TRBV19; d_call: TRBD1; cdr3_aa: ASSIGTGAYEQY
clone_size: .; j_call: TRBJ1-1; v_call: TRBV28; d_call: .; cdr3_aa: ASSLRGRTEAF
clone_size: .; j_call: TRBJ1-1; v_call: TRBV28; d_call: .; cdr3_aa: ASSSVMNTEAF
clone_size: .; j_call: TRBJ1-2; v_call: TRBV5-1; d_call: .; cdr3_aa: ASPGRDGYT
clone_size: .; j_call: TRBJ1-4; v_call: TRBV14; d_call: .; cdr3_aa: ASSPPSRSGEKLF